These T cell receptor beta chains were read from a single sample in a study of blood T cell repertoires in COVID-19. The repertoire was sequenced with immunoSEQ multiplex PCR; TCRdb's copy has only in-frame clones and lacks some. Of 260,000 or so clones listed, approximately 87% are singletons. The sequencing sample was made of peripheral blood. The receptors here all came from a human donor in a cohort sampled during active COVID-19. CDR3s include the opening cysteine and the closing phenylalanine or tryptophan. A D gene is named only where the DNA matches it firmly. Not every row has a clone size; where given, it reads once, few, many or a size class.

TRBJ2-1,TRBV19,NA,TRBD1,TGTGCCAGTAGGGGACAGGGCTACAATGAGCAGTTCTTC,CASRGQGYNEQFF
TRBJ2-3,TRBV5-4,few,TRBD2,TGTGCCAGCAGCCGGACTAGCGGGAGCACAGATACGCAGTATTTT,CASSRTSGSTDTQYF
TRBJ2-2,TRBV18,NA,NA,TGTGCCAGCTCACCATGGGCAGACGGGGAGCTGTTTTTT,CASSPWADGELFF
TRBJ1-2,TRBV19,once,TRBD1,TGTGCCAGTAGCCGCGGACAGGCTAACTATGGCTACACCTTC,CASSRGQANYGYTF
TRBJ1-1,TRBV6-5,NA,NA,TGTGCCAGCAGTTACGGGGACATCGCCGTTTCTGAAGCTTTCTTT,CASSYGDIAVSEAFF
TRBJ2-6,TRBV3-1/TRBV3-2,NA,NA,TGTGCCAGCAGAGGGACACCTGGGGCCAACGTCCTGACTTTC,CASRGTPGANVLTF
TRBJ2-3,TRBV7-2,NA,TRBD2,TGTGCCAGCAGCTTACCGGGACTACCCCCGCCGGGGGATACGCAGTATTTT,CASSLPGLPPPGDTQYF
TRBJ1-2,TRBV6-5,NA,TRBD1,TGTGCCAGCCTAAAAGGACGGGACAGGGATGGCTACACCTTC,CASLKGRDRDGYTF
TRBJ1-2,TRBV7-3,NA,NA,TGTGCCAGCAGCTTAACAGACAGCGTTCGGAGTGGCTACACCTTC,CASSLTDSVRSGYTF
TRBJ1-4,TRBV28,NA,NA,TGTGCCAGCAGTTCGACACTGCTTAATGAAAAACTGTTTTTT,CASSSTLLNEKLFF
TRBJ2-7,TRBV9,NA,NA,TGTGCCAGCAGCGTTGCCGGCTCCTACGAGCAGTACTTC,CASSVAGSYEQYF
TRBJ2-2,TRBV27,many,TRBD1,TGTGCCAGCAGTCGTCGATCAGGGGGCTCCGCCACCGGGGAGCTGTTTTTT,CASSRRSGGSATGELFF
TRBJ2-3,TRBV5-4,NA,TRBD2,TGTGCCAGCCGAAGGGGGATAGCGGGAGACACAGATACGCAGTATTTT,CASRRGIAGDTDTQYF
TRBJ2-3,TRBV2,once,NA,TGTGCCAGCAGTGATGGGAAGGGTCGAGGGGATACGCAGTATTTT,CASSDGKGRGDTQYF
TRBJ2-1,TRBV19,NA,NA,TGTGCCAGTAGCCGGGTACTCAAGGTGCCCTACAATGAGCAGTTCTTC,CASSRVLKVPYNEQFF
TRBJ2-7,TRBV5-6,NA,TRBD2,TGTGCCAGCAGCTTCAGAAGGCTAGCGGTATACGAGCAGTACTTC,CASSFRRLAVYEQYF
TRBJ2-7,TRBV29-1,once,TRBD1,TGCAGCGCATCGGGACAGGCCTCCTACGAGCAGTACTTC,CSASGQASYEQYF
TRBJ1-1,TRBV3-1/TRBV3-2,few,NA,TGTGCCAGCAGCCAACAGGGGGAAGCTTTCTTT,CASSQQGEAFF
TRBJ2-7,TRBV19,NA,NA,TGTGCCAGTAGTCCGCAGGCGAGCCTCGGCGAGCAGTACTTC,CASSPQASLGEQYF
TRBJ2-1,TRBV12-5,NA,TRBD2,TGTGCTAGTGGTTTGGTACGGTCTCTAGCGGGGGGGCCCTACAATGAGCAGTTCTTC,CASGLVRSLAGGPYNEQFF
TRBJ1-2,TRBV28,NA,TRBD1,TGTGCCAGCAGTTGGGGACAGGGTGGTTACACCTTC,CASSWGQGGYTF
TRBJ1-1,TRBV11-2,once,NA,TGTGCCAGCAGCCTTCAACAGGGACGCCCTGAAGCTTTCTTT,CASSLQQGRPEAFF
TRBJ1-6,TRBV5-1,once,NA,TGCGCCAGCAGCTTGGGGCAGGGTACTTCACCCCTCCACTTT,CASSLGQGTSPLHF
TRBJ2-5,TRBV9,NA,TRBD2,TGTGCCAGCAGCCCAGGACTAGCGGGAGAGTCCCAGTACTTC,CASSPGLAGESQYF
TRBJ1-1,TRBV6-5,NA,NA,TGTGCCAGCGCTGGACAGAATGAAGCTTTCTTT,CASAGQNEAFF
TRBJ2-1,TRBV3-1/TRBV3-2,NA,TRBD1,TGTGCCAGCAGCCCATCCGGGACAGGGGATGGCAATGAGCAGTTCTTC,CASSPSGTGDGNEQFF
TRBJ2-1,TRBV18,NA,TRBD2,TGTGCCAGCTCACCAAGGGGGCTAGCGGGAGGTTCCAATGAGCAGTTCTTC,CASSPRGLAGGSNEQFF
TRBJ1-6,TRBV12-3/TRBV12-4,NA,NA,TGTGCCAGCAGTTCCCGACTGAATTCACCCCTCCACTTT,CASSSRLNSPLHF
TRBJ2-7,TRBV6-2/TRBV6-3,NA,NA,TGTGCCAGCAGTGCACACAGGACACCATCCTACGAGCAGTACTTC,CASSAHRTPSYEQYF
TRBJ1-5,TRBV19,NA,TRBD1,TGTGCCAGTACCAGGACAGGGAGCCTCACCAATCAGCCCCAGCATTTT,CASTRTGSLTNQPQHF
TRBJ2-3,TRBV7-2,NA,NA,TGTGCCACCGCGGGATCAGGGCAAAGAAGCACAGATACGCAGTATTTT,CATAGSGQRSTDTQYF
TRBJ1-2,TRBV29-1,NA,TRBD1,TGCAGCGTCCTAACGGGACAGTCTGGCTACACCTTC,CSVLTGQSGYTF
TRBJ1-2,TRBV7-2,medium-sized,NA,TGTGCCAGCAGCTCGACAGGCCCCGCGGGCTACACCTTC,CASSSTGPAGYTF
TRBJ2-7,TRBV4-1,few,NA,TGCGCCAGCAGCCTGGAGTCTGTTTCCCCCTCCGAGCAGTACTTC,CASSLESVSPSEQYF
TRBJ1-2,TRBV2,once,NA,TGTGCCAGCAAGTACAGGACGGGGGACTACACCTTC,CASKYRTGDYTF